This T cell receptor beta chain was profiled in a study of CD8 T cells in ankylosing spondylitis. Using quantitative 5'-RACE with molecular barcodes, the authors made TCR beta libraries. TCRdb reprocessed the 5' RACE reads with MiXCR, giving one entry per CDR3 protein. The data show 200,000 to 250,000 distinct CDR3 sequences, about 10% seen once. This clonotype was detected only a few times. Antigen: not known. General study results and limits: A TCR beta motif made of under 10 highly homologous variants seemed typical of ankylosing spondylitis blood. Researchers reportedly found disease-linked clones significantly enriched in matched ankylosing spondylitis synovial fluid. Both synovial fluid and blood in reactive arthritis had previously been reported to carry some motif variants.

This CDR3 is built from 15 residues. J lost 8 bases, V lost 2 bases, and 10 bases had no gene match. Germline loops: CDR1 SGHRS, CDR2 YFSETQ. The genes are TRBV5-1 and TRBJ2-1; 7 bases are shared with TRBD1. The specimen sequenced was blood, either unsorted or a sorted T cell fraction (not recorded which). This TCR was recovered from a male donor with ankylosing spondylitis or in good health (not recorded which). DNA of the CDR3: TGCGCCAGCAGCTTTACCGGACAGGCTTGGGATGAGCAGTTCTTC. This codes for CASSFTGQAWDEQFF.